This T cell receptor beta chain was profiled in a study of blood T cell repertoires in COVID-19. Germline V gives CDR1 MNHEY, CDR2 SMNVEV (reference sequence). The CDR3 contains 16 residues. The V gene end was trimmed by 6 bases and the J gene end by 4 bases; junction bases not matched to a gene: 8. Sequenced by immunoSEQ multiplex PCR; TCRdb stores in-frame clones only, minus some. The sample lists 150,000 to 180,000 clones, 70% to 85% occurring once. The chain combines TRBV27 with TRBJ1-6; 8 bases align to TRBD1. This receptor was identified in a man in his 60s with COVID-19, enrolled during active disease. The sequenced sample consisted of peripheral blood. The CDR3 region is CASRLTGGVYNSPLHF. The CDR3 nucleotides read TGTGCCAGCAGACTAACAGGGGGAGTTTATAATTCACCCCTCCACTTT.